A selection of T cell receptor beta chains follows, all from one sample in a study of OX40 agonist ivuxolimab in advanced cancers. Data came from immunoSEQ multiplex PCR; TCRdb stores just in-frame clones and leaves some out. The table records about 48,000 clones, 91% of them present only once. Here the sequenced sample was CD4+ or CD8+ T cells sorted from blood, taken in a trial of the OX40 agonist ivuxolimab. All receptors derive from an adult with an advanced solid tumor such as melanoma, head and neck, liver or kidney cancer. Both conserved end residues are part of each CDR3.

J: TRBJ2-5; V: TRBV2; CDR3: CASSNPTSGESVETQYF
J: TRBJ1-4; V: TRBV6-6; CDR3: CASSYEGAGANEKLFF
J: TRBJ1-1; V: TRBV5-1; CDR3: CASSFTGGLEAFF
J: TRBJ1-1; V: TRBV27; CDR3: CASSLYAGQTEAFF
J: TRBJ1-1; V: TRBV6-6; CDR3: CASSYDPGGTEAFF
J: TRBJ2-5; V: TRBV7-2; CDR3: CASSLDPSGQETQYF
J: TRBJ2-5; V: TRBV7-9; CDR3: CASSLGEQETQYF
J: TRBJ1-6; V: TRBV4-2; CDR3: CASSQGQQGSSPLHF
J: TRBJ2-3; V: TRBV4-1; CDR3: CASSVMTSTDTQYF
J: TRBJ2-2; V: TRBV7-9; CDR3: CASSSRRQGNTGELFF
J: TRBJ2-7; V: TRBV4-3; CDR3: CASSQGTSGAGEQYF
J: TRBJ2-1; V: TRBV2; CDR3: CASSEDPGTNYEQFF
J: TRBJ2-7; V: TRBV4-1; CDR3: CASSPRRGLADEQYF